This paragraph covers one T cell receptor (beta chain) sequence. The sample comes from a study of blood T cell repertoires in COVID-19. For the study at large: Samples representing acute and convalescent COVID-19 were sourced from the United States, Italy and Spain. PBMCs, B-cell-depleted T cells, or T cells were the source of the cDNA or gDNA that made up the material.

Original methodology: How many nucleated cells were present was estimated from reference gene primer amplification. Profiled with immunoSEQ multiplex PCR; TCRdb holds only in-frame clones, not every one. That table furnishes V, J and clone size, whereas the DNA furnished D and trimming. This table has some 120,000 clones, about 80% appearing once. This clonotype was obtained from a human donor in a cohort sampled during active COVID-19. Sequences were obtained from peripheral blood.

CDR3 nucleotide sequence: TGTGCCAGCAGCGAGGGGACAAAAATTTCGGAGACCCAGTACTTC. It translates to CASSEGTKISETQYF. This chain uses TRBV11-2 with TRBJ2-5; maybe TRBD1 (6 bases). CDR1 is SGHAT and CDR2 is FQNNGV in the germline V gene. The length of the CDR3 is 15 residues. V gave up 5 bases and J gave up 5 bases, with 18 bases separating them.